Reported below is one T cell receptor beta chain. These data come from a study of blood T cell repertoires in COVID-19. Study details: Specimens from acute and convalescent COVID-19 originated in the United States, Italy and Spain. From T cells, B-cell-depleted T cells, or PBMCs came the material, which was cDNA or gDNA.

As handled by the study authors: Amplifying reference gene primers gave estimates of nucleated cell counts. The repertoire was sequenced with immunoSEQ multiplex PCR; TCRdb's copy has only in-frame clones and lacks some. The DNA gave D and trimming, while V, J and clone size come from that table. The sample contains 300,000 to 400,000 clones, around nine tenths of which appear only once. The sequenced material came from peripheral blood. The receptor was isolated from a woman between 18 and 29 years old who had recovered from COVID-19.

CDR3 residues: CSAEGEPGNYGYTF. The CDR3 bases are TGCAGCGCCGAGGGCGAACCGGGAAACTATGGCTACACCTTC. V gene TRBV29-1 combines with J gene TRBJ1-2; no clear D gene. The CDR3 contains 14 residues. The germline V and J ends were trimmed by 7 bases and 2 bases, with 17 bases remaining between them. CDR1 is SQVTM and CDR2 is ANQGSEA in the germline V gene.